This T cell receptor beta chain stems from a study of shared clonotypes between healthy human individuals. Per germline, CDR1 MDHEN and CDR2 SYDVKM. CDR3 size: 15 residues. The V gene end was trimmed by 4 bases and the J gene end by 7 bases; junction bases not matched to a gene: 12. Genomic DNA per cell subset filled all wells of several immunoSEQ plates. Libraries were prepared by immunoSEQ multiplex PCR; TCRdb keeps only in-frame clonotypes and omits some of them. The sample yields 550,000 to 700,000 clones, about three quarters seen once. The source is a woman aged 25 to 45 in good health. Sequenced material: memory CD4+ T cells sorted from blood. Subset given: CD45RA-negative fraction. This sequence joins TRBV28 and TRBJ1-1; TRBD1 matches at 7 bases. The CDR3 DNA is TGTGCCAGCAGTTCCAAATCCGGGACAGCCATTGAAGCTTTCTTT. Translation gives CASSSKSGTAIEAFF.